The source of this T cell receptor (beta chain) is a study of cytomegalovirus exposure and HLA in healthy donors. CDR3 length equals 15 residues. V lost 5 bases to trimming and J lost 8 bases; unmatched junction nucleotides: 12. Germline CDR1 reads MDHEN; CDR2 reads SYDVKM. These donors counted as nominally healthy when sampled, but unrecorded immune exposures were likely. General study results and limits: In vitro checks showed that a few CMV-associated chains really do target CMV antigens. Common viral pathogens seemed, in a later analysis, to connect with several of the most significant clusters.

As concerns this clone: No antigen is known for it.

PCR was performed using 60 Vbeta and 13 Jbeta primers. Profiled with immunoSEQ multiplex PCR; TCRdb holds only in-frame clones, not every one. The table lists over 100,000 clones, roughly four fifths of them singletons. The receptor comes from a female donor in good health and CMV-seropositive. The sequencing input was PBMCs. The V gene is TRBV28, the J gene TRBJ1-2; 9 positions match TRBD1. CDR3: CASSANGQGRGGYTF. CDR3 coding DNA: TGTGCCAGCAGTGCAAACGGACAGGGGCGAGGGGGCTACACCTTC.